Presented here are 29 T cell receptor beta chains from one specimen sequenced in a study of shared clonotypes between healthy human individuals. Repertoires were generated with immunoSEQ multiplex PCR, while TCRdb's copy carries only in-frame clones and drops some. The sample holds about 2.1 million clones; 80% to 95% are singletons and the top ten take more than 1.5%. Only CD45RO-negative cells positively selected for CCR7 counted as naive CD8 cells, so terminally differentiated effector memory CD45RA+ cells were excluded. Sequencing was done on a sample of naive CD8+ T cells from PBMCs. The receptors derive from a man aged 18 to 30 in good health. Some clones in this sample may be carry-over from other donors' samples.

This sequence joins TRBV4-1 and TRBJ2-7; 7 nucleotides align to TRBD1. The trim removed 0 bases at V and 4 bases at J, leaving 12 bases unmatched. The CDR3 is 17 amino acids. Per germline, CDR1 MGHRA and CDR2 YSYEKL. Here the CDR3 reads CASSQDQSVGGVYEQYF. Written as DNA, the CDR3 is TGCGCCAGCAGCCAAGACCAGAGCGTAGGGGGCGTTTACGAGCAGTACTTC.

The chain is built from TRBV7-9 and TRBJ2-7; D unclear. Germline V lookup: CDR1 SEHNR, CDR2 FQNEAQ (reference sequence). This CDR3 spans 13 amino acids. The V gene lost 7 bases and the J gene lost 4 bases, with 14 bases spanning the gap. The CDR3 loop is CASTSQNRYEQYF. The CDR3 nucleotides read TGTGCCAGCACCTCACAAAATCGATACGAGCAGTACTTC.

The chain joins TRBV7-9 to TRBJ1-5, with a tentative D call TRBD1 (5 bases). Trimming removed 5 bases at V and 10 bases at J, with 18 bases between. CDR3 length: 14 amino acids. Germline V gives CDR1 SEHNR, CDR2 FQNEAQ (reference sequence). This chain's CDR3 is CASSAGTEIYPQHF. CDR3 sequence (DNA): TGTGCCAGCAGCGCAGGGACCGAAATCTATCCCCAGCATTTT.

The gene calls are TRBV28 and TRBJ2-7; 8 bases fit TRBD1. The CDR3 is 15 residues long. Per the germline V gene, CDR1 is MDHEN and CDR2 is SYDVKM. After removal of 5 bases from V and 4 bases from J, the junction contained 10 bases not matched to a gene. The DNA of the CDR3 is TGTGCCAGCAGTGAATGGACAGGGATACTGTACGAGCAGTACTTC. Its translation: CASSEWTGILYEQYF.

The CDR3 DNA sequence: TGTGCCAGTAGTGCGGGGGGTTTCGCTGAAGCTTTCTTT. Protein product: CASSAGGFAEAFF. J is TRBJ1-1 and V is TRBV19; weak D call: TRBD1 (5 bases). Germline lookup yields CDR1 LNHDA and CDR2 SQIVND (reference sequence). Trimming pared 5 bases from V and 6 bases from J, leaving 13 bases between. There are 13 residues in the CDR3.

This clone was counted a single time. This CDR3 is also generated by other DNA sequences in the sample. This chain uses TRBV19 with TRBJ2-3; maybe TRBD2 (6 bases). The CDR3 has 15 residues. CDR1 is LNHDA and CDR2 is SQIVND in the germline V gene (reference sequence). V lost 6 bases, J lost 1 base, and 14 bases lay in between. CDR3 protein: CASSLRGTGTDTQYF. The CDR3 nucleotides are TGTGCCAGTAGCCTACGGGGGACGGGCACAGATACGCAGTATTTT.

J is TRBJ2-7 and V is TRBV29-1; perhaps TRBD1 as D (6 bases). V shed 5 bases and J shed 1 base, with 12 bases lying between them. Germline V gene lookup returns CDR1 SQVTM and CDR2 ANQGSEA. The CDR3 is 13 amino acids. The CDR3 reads CSVLTGRSYEQYF. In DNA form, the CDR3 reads TGCAGCGTTCTTACAGGGCGGTCCTACGAGCAGTACTTC.

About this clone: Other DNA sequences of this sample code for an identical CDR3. This CDR3 is CASSLAEGSYEQYF. CDR3 bases: TGTGCCAGCAGCTTAGCCGAGGGCTCCTACGAGCAGTACTTC. This chain connects TRBV7-6 to TRBJ2-7; possibly TRBD2 for D (5 bases). Trimming took off 0 bases at V and 0 bases at J, with 6 bases between the two ends. From germline, CDR1 is SGHVS and CDR2 FNYEAQ. CDR3 length: 14 amino acids. Full variable domain (remainder filled in from reference TRBV7-6 and TRBJ2-7): GAGVSQSPRYKVTKRGQDVALRCDPISGHVSLYWYRQALGQGPEFLTYFNYEAQQDKSGLPNDRFSAERPEGSISTLTIQRTEQRDSAMYRCASSLAEGSYEQYFGPGTRLTVT.

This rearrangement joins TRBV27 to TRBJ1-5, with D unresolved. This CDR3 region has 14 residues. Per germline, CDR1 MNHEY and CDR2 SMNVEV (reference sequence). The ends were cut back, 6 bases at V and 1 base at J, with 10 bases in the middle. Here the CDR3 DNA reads TGTGCCAGCAGCCCCCTTATGAGCAATCAGCCCCAGCATTTT. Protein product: CASSPLMSNQPQHF.

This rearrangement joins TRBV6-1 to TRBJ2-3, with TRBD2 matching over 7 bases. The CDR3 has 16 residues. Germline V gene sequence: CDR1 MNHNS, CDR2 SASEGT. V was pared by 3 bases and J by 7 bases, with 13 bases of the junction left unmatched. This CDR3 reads CASSDWAERDMNTQYF. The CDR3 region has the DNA TGTGCCAGCAGTGATTGGGCCGAGCGGGATATGAATACGCAGTATTTT.

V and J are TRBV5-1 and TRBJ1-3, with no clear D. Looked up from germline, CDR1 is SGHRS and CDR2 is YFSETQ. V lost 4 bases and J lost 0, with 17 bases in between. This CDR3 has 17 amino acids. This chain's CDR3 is CASSPVRVGSSGNTIYF. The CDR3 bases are TGCGCCAGCAGCCCAGTGAGAGTCGGAAGCTCTGGAAACACCATATATTTT.

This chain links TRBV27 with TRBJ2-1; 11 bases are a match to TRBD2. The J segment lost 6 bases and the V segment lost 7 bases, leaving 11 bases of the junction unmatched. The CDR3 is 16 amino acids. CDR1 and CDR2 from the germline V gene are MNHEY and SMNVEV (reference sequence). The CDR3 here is CASTLTTSGSGNEQFF. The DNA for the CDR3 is TGTGCCAGCACCCTTACAACTAGCGGGAGTGGCAATGAGCAGTTCTTC.

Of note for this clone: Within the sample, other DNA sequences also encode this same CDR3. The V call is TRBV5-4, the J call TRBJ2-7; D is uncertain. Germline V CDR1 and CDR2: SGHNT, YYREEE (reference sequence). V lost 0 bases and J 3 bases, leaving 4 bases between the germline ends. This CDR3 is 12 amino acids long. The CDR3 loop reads CASSLGNYEQYF. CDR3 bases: TGTGCCAGCAGCTTGGGGAACTACGAGCAGTACTTC. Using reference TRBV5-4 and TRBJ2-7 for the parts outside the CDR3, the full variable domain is ETGVTQSPTHLIKTRGQQVTLRCSSQSGHNTVSWYQQALGQGPQFIFQYYREEENGRGNFPPRFSGLQFPNYSSELNVNALELDDSALYLCASSLGNYEQYFGPGTRLTVT.

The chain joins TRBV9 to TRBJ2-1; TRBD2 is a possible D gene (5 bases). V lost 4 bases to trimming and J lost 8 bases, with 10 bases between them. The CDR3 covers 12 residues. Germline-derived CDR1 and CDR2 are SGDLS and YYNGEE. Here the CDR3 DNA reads TGTGCCAGCAGCCCCCCGGACTATGAGCAGTTCTTC. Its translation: CASSPPDYEQFF.

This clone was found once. The CDR3 loop reads CASSGLRLAGTDTQYF. Here the CDR3 DNA reads TGTGCCAGCAGCGGCCTTAGACTAGCGGGCACAGATACGCAGTATTTT. The V call is TRBV11-2, the J call TRBJ2-3; the match to TRBD2 covers 9 bases. CDR1 and CDR2 from the germline V gene are SGHAT and FQNNGV. CDR3 length: 16 amino acids. V was pared by 5 bases and J by 1 base, with 7 bases of the junction left unmatched.

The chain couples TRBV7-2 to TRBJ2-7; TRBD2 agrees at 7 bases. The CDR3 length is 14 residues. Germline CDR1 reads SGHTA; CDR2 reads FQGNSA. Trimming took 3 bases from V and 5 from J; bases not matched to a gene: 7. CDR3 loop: CASSFLAVVDEQYF. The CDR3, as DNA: TGTGCCAGCAGCTTCCTAGCGGTGGTTGACGAGCAGTACTTC.

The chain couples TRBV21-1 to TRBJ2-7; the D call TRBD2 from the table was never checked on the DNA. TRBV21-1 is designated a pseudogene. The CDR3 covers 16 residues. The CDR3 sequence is CASSTLLAGETYEQYF. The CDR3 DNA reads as TGTGCCAGCAGCACTCTCCTCGCGGGAGAGACCTACGAGCAGTACTTC.

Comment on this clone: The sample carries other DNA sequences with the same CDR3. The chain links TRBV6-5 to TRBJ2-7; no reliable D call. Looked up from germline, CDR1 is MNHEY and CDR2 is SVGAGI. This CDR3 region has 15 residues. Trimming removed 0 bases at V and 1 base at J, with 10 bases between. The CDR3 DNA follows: TGTGCCAGCAGTTACTCAAATCCCGATTCCTACGAGCAGTACTTC. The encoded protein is CASSYSNPDSYEQYF.

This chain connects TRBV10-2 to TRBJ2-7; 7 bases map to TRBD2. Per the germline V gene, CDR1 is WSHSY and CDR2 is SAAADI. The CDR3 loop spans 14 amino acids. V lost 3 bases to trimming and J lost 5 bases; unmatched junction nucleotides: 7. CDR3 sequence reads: CASSDSSGVDEQYF. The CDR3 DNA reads TGCGCCAGCAGTGATTCCAGCGGGGTAGACGAGCAGTACTTC.

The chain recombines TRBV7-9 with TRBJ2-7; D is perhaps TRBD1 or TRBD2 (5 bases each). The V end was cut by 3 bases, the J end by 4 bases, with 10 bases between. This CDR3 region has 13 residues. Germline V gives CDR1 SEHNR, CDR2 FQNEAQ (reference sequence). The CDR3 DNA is TGTGCCAGCAGCTTGGCAGGGAGATACGAGCAGTACTTC. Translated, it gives CASSLAGRYEQYF. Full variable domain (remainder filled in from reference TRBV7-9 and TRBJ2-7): DTGVSQNPRHKITKRGQNVTFRCDPISEHNRLYWYRQTLGQGPEFLTYFQNEAQLEKSRLLSDRFSAERPKGSFSTLEIQRTEQGDSAMYLCASSLAGRYEQYFGPGTRLTVT.

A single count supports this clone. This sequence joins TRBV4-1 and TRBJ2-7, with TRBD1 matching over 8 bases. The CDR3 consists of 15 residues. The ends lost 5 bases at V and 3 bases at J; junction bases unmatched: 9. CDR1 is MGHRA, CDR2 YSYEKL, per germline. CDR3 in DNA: TGCGCCAGCAGCTATGACGGACAGGGACTCTACGAGCAGTACTTC. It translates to CASSYDGQGLYEQYF.

CDR3 loop: CATSRARGQVNEQFF. The CDR3 DNA is TGTGCCACCAGCAGAGCCAGGGGGCAGGTGAATGAGCAGTTCTTC. V gene TRBV15 combines with J gene TRBJ2-1; the match to TRBD1 covers 8 bases. The CDR3 has 15 residues. The J segment lost 7 bases and the V segment lost 1 base, leaving 6 bases of the junction unmatched. Looked up from germline, CDR1 is LNHNV and CDR2 is YYDKDF (reference sequence).

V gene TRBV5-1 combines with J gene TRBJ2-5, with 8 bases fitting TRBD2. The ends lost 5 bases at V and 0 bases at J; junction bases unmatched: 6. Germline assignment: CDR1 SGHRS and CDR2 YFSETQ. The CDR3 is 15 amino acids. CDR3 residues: CASSSSGGHQETQYF. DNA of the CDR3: TGCGCCAGCAGTTCGAGCGGGGGCCACCAAGAGACCCAGTACTTC.

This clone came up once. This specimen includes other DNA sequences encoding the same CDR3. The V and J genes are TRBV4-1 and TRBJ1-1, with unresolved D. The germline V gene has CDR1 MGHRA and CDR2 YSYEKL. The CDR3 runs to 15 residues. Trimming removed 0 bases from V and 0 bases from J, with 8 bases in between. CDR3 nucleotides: TGCGCCAGCAGCCAAGATCCCGGGTTGAACACTGAAGCTTTCTTT. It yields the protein CASSQDPGLNTEAFF.

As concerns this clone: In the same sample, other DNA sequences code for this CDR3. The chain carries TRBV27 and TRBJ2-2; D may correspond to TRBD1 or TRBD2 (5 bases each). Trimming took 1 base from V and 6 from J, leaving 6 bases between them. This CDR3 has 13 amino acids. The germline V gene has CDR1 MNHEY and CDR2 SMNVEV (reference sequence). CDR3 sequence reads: CASSLLGAGELFF. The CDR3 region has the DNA TGTGCCAGCAGTTTATTGGGGGCCGGGGAGCTGTTTTTT.

CDR3 protein: CASSSDGTGGIQYF. The DNA of the CDR3 is TGTGCCAGCAGCTCAGACGGGACAGGGGGGATCCAGTACTTC. This chain links TRBV5-6 with TRBJ2-5, with TRBD1 matching over 11 bases. CDR1 is SGHDT and CDR2 is YYEEEE in the germline V gene. After removal of 3 bases from V and 10 bases from J, the junction contained 8 bases not matched to a gene. The CDR3 is made up of 14 amino acids.

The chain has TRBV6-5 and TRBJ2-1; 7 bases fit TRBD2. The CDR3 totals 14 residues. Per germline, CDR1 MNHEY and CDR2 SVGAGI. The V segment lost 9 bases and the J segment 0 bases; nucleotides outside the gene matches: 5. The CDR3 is CASASGSSYNEQFF. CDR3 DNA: TGTGCCAGTGCTAGCGGAAGCTCCTACAATGAGCAGTTCTTC.

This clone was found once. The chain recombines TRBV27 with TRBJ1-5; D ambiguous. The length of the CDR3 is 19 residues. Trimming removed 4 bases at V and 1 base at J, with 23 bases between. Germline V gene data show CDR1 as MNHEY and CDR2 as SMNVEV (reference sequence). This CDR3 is CASSSLVLGGSGSNQPQHF. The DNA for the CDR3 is TGTGCCAGCAGTTCCCTTGTTTTGGGAGGGTCGGGGAGCAATCAGCCCCAGCATTTT.

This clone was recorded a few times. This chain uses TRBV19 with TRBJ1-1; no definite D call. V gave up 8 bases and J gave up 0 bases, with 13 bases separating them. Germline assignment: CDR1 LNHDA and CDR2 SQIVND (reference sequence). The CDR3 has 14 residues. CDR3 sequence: CASARLGMNTEAFF. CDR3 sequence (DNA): TGTGCCAGTGCGCGGCTGGGAATGAACACTGAAGCTTTCTTT.